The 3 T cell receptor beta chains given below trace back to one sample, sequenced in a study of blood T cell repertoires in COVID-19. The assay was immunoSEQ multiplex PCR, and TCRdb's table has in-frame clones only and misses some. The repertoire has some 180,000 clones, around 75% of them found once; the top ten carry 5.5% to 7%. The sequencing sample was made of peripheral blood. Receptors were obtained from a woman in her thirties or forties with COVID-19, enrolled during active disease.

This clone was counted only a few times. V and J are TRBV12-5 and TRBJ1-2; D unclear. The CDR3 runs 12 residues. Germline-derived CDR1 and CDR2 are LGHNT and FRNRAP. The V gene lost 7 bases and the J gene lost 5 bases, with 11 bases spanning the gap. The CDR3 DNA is TGTGCTAGTGCCATTAACTTATATGGCTACACCTTC. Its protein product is CASAINLYGYTF.

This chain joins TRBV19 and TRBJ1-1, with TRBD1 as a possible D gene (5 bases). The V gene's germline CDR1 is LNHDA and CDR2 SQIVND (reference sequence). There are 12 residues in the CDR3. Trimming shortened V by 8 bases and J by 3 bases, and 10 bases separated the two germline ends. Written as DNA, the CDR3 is TGTGCCAGTTACGACAGAGACACTGAAGCTTTCTTT. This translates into CASYDRDTEAFF. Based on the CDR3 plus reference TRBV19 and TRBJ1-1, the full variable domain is DGGITQSPKYLFRKEGQNVTLSCEQNLNHDAMYWYRQDPGQGLRLIYYSQIVNDFQKGDIAEGYSVSREKKESFPLTVTSAQKNPTAFYLCASYDRDTEAFFGQGTRLTVV.

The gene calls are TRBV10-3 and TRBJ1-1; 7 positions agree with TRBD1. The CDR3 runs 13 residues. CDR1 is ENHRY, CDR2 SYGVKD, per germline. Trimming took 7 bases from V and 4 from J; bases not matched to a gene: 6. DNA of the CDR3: TGTGCCATCACCAAGACAGGGAGCACTGAAGCTTTCTTT. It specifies CAITKTGSTEAFF.